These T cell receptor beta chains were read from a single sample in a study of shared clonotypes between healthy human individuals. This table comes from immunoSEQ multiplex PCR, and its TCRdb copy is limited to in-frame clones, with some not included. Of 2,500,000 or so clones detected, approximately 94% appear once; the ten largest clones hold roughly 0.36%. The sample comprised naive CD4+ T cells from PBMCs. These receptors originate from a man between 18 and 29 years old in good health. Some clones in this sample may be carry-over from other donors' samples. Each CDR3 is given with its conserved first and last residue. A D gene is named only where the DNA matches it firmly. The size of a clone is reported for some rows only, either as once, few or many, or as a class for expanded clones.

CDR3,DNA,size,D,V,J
CASSSHSGRSWEQYF,TGTGCCAGCAGCAGCCATAGCGGGAGGTCTTGGGAGCAGTACTTC,NA,TRBD2,TRBV7-9,TRBJ2-7
CASSDLQLQETQYF,TGTGCCAGCAGTGACTTACAGCTCCAAGAGACCCAGTACTTC,NA,NA,TRBV6-1,TRBJ2-5
CAWTRDRGETQYF,TGTGCCTGGACCCGGGACAGGGGAGAGACCCAGTACTTC,NA,TRBD1,TRBV30,TRBJ2-5
CASSPRDRDYEQYF,TGTGCCAGCTCACCAAGGGACAGGGATTACGAGCAGTACTTC,NA,TRBD1,TRBV18,TRBJ2-7
CASSRAGVSFEQYF,TGTGCCAGCAGCCGAGCGGGAGTAAGTTTCGAGCAGTACTTC,NA,TRBD2,TRBV11-2,TRBJ2-7
CASSLVGRDRLTEWTFF,TGTGCCAGCAGCTTAGTTGGCCGGGACAGACTGACTGAATGGACTTTCTTT,NA,TRBD1,TRBV11-2,TRBJ1-1
CASSWGVAGDYEQYF,TGTGCCAGCAGCTGGGGAGTAGCGGGGGACTACGAGCAGTACTTC,NA,TRBD2,TRBV7-2,TRBJ2-7
CAIRFGLAGGGGSYNEQFF,TGTGCCATCAGATTCGGACTAGCGGGAGGGGGGGGCTCCTACAATGAGCAGTTCTTC,NA,TRBD2,TRBV10-3,TRBJ2-1
CASTPLIRGSGNTIYF,TGTGCCAGCACCCCCTTGATCCGGGGCTCTGGAAACACCATATATTTT,NA,NA,TRBV28,TRBJ1-3
CASSPQGASNQPQHF,TGTGCCAGTAGCCCACAGGGGGCTAGCAATCAGCCCCAGCATTTT,NA,TRBD1,TRBV19,TRBJ1-5
CASSQDVGRGLSPEAFF,TGTGCCAGCAGCCAAGATGTCGGCAGGGGTTTATCTCCTGAAGCTTTCTTT,few,NA,TRBV4-2,TRBJ1-1
CASCASNQPQHF,TGTGCCAGCTGTGCTAGCAATCAGCCCCAGCATTTT,NA,NA,TRBV28,TRBJ1-5
CASSPGLGPYEQYF,TGTGCCAGCTCACCGGGACTAGGGCCCTACGAGCAGTACTTC,NA,TRBD2,TRBV18,TRBJ2-7
CASSLASTNEKLFF,TGTGCCAGCAGCCTGGCCTCAACTAATGAAAAACTGTTTTTT,NA,NA,TRBV7-9,TRBJ1-4
CASSWSRGDTEAFF,TGTGCCAGCAGCTGGTCTAGGGGGGACACTGAAGCTTTCTTT,NA,NA,TRBV7-2,TRBJ1-1
CASSLEEGNEWGTDTQYF,TGCGCCAGCAGCTTAGAAGAGGGGAATGAATGGGGCACAGATACGCAGTATTTT,NA,NA,TRBV5-1,TRBJ2-3
CASSPDLYGYTF,TGTGCCAGCAGCCCCGACCTGTATGGCTACACCTTC,NA,NA,TRBV7-8,TRBJ1-2
CASSHAYEQYF,TGTGCCAGCAGCCATGCCTACGAGCAGTACTTC,few,NA,TRBV14,TRBJ2-7
CASSQDRGWETQYF,TGCGCCAGCAGCCAGGACAGGGGTTGGGAGACCCAGTACTTC,once,TRBD1,TRBV5-1,TRBJ2-5
CASSRLQEPNGYTF,TGTGCCAGCAGCCGCTTACAGGAACCGAATGGCTACACCTTC,NA,NA,TRBV11-2,TRBJ1-2
CASSLLAAFGQNTEAFF,TGCGCCAGCAGCTTGCTGGCGGCTTTTGGACAGAACACTGAAGCTTTCTTT,NA,NA,TRBV5-1,TRBJ1-1
CASSLDLQGANTEAFF,TGCGCCAGCAGCTTAGACTTACAGGGGGCGAATACTGAAGCTTTCTTT,NA,TRBD1,TRBV5-1,TRBJ1-1
CASSLQLAGAYEQYF,TGTGCCAGCAGTTTACAACTAGCGGGGGCCTACGAGCAGTACTTC,NA,TRBD2,TRBV28,TRBJ2-7
CASKEREGNEQFF,TGTGCCAGCAAAGAGCGGGAGGGCAATGAGCAGTTCTTC,once,TRBD2,TRBV25-1,TRBJ2-1
CASSYSSGANGYTF,TGTGCCAGCAGTTACTCGTCAGGGGCAAATGGCTACACCTTC,NA,NA,TRBV6-6,TRBJ1-2
CASRRLRGAYNEQFF,TGTGCCAGCAGACGATTGCGGGGGGCCTACAATGAGCAGTTCTTC,once,TRBD2,TRBV7-8,TRBJ2-1